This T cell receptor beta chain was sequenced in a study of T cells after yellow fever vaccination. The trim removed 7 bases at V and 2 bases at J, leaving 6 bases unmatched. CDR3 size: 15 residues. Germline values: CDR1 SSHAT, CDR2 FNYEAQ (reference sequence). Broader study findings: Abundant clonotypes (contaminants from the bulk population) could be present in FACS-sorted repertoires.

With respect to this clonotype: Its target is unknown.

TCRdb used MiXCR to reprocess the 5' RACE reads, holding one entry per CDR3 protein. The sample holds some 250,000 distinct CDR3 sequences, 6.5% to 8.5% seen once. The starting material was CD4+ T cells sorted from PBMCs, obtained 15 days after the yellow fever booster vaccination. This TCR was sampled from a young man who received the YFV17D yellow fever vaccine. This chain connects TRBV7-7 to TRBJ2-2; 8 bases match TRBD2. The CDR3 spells CASTGGGPNTGELFF. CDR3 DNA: TGTGCCAGCACCGGGGGGGGACCCAACACCGGGGAGCTGTTTTTT.